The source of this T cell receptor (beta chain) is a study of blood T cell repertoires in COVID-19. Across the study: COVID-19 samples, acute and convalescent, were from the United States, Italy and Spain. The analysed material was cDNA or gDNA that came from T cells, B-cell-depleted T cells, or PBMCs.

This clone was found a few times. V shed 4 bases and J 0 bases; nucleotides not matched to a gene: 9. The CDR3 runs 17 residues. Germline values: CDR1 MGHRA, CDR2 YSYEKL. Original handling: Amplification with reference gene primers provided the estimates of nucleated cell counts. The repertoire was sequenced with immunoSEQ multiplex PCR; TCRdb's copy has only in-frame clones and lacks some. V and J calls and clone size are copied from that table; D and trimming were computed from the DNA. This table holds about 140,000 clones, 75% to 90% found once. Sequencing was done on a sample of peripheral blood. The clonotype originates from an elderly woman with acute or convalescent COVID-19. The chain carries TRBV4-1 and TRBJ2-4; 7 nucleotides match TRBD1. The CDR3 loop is CASSPRTGPRAKNIQYF. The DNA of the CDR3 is TGCGCCAGCAGCCCAAGGACAGGCCCAAGAGCCAAAAACATTCAGTACTTC.